This T cell receptor beta chain appears in the sequencing data of a study of cytomegalovirus exposure and HLA in healthy donors. In the study overall: The same platform as the approximately 700 first-cohort repertoires was used for the 100 to 150 validation repertoires, a later analysis reported.

CDR1 is SGHRS and CDR2 is YFSETQ in the germline V gene. The CDR3 has 15 amino acids. With V trimmed by 4 bases and J by 0 bases, 6 bases remained unmatched. Notes on this clone: Its antigen is undetermined. This sample includes further DNA sequences coding for the same CDR3.

Study-wide results and caveats: In vitro data verified a few CMV-associated chains as specific for CMV antigens.

Clones were read by immunoSEQ multiplex PCR, and TCRdb kept only the in-frame ones, dropping some. The table has over 200,000 clones, around four fifths seen once. The donors were part of the validation cohort, which consisted of 120 subjects and was separate from the first cohort of 666 subjects. V is TRBV5-1 and J is TRBJ2-7, with 8 bases fitting TRBD1. The specimen was PBMCs. The sequence was obtained from a woman between 18 and 30 years old in good health and CMV-seronegative. The CDR3 protein is CASSSQGQGSYEQYF. CDR3 DNA: TGCGCCAGCAGCAGTCAAGGACAGGGCTCCTACGAGCAGTACTTC.